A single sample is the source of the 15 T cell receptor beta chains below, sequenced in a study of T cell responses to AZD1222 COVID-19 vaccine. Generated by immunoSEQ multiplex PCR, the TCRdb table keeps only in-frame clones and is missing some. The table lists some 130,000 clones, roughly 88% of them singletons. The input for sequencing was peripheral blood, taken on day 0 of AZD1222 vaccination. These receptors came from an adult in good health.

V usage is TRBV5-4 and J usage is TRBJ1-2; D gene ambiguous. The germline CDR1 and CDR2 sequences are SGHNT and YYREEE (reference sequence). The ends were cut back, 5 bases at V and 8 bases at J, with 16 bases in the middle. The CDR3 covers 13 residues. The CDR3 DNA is TGTGCCAGCAGTCCCAACCCGGCGGAGGGCTACACCTTC. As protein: CASSPNPAEGYTF.

CDR3 bases: TGTGCCAGCAGCGCCCGTCAGGGGAATCAGCCCCAGCATTTT. It encodes CASSARQGNQPQHF. The J gene is TRBJ1-5, the V gene TRBV21-1; the DNA was not used to check the table's D call, TRBD1. TRBV21-1 is deemed a pseudogene. The CDR3 sequence is 14 residues long.

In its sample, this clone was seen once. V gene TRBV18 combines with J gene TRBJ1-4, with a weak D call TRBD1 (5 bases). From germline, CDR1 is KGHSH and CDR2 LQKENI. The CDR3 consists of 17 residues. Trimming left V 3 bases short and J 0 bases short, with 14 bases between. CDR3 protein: CASSPSGYGSTNEKLFF. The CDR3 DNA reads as TGTGCCAGCTCACCCTCAGGGTACGGCTCAACTAATGAAAAACTGTTTTTT.

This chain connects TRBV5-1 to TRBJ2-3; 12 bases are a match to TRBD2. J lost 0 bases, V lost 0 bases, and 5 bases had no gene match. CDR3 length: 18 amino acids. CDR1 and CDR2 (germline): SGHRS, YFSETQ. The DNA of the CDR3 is TGCGCCAGCAGCTTGGAGCCTAGCGGGAGGGGTAGCACAGATACGCAGTATTTT. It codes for CASSLEPSGRGSTDTQYF.

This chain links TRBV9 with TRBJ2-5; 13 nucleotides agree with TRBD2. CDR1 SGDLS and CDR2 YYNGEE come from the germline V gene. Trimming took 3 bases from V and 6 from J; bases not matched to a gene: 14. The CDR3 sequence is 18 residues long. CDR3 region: CASSAVLAGGLGGKTQYF. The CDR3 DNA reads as TGTGCCAGCAGCGCGGTACTAGCGGGGGGGCTTGGAGGAAAGACCCAGTACTTC.

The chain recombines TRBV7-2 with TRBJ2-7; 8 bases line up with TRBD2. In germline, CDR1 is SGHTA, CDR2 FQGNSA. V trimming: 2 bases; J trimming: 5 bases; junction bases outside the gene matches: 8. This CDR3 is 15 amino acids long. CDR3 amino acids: CASSLYGTRTDEQYF. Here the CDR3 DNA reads TGTGCCAGCAGCTTATACGGGACTAGAACTGACGAGCAGTACTTC.

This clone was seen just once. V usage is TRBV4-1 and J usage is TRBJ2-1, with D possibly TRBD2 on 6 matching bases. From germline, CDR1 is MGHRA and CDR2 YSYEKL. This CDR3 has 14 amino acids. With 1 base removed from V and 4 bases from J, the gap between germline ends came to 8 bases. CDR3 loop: CASSQAGEYNEQFF. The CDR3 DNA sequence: TGCGCCAGCAGCCAAGCGGGAGAATACAATGAGCAGTTCTTC.

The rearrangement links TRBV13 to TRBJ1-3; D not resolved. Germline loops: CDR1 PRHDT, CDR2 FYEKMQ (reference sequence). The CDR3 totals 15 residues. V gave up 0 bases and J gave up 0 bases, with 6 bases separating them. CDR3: CASSLGKGSGNTIYF. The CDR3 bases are TGTGCCAGCAGCTTAGGAAAGGGCTCTGGAAACACCATATATTTT. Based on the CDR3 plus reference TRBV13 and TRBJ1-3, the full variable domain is AAGVIQSPRHLIKEKRETATLKCYPIPRHDTVYWYQQGPGQDPQFLISFYEKMQSDKGSIPDRFSAQQFSDYHSELNMSSLELGDSALYFCASSLGKGSGNTIYFGEGSWLTVV.

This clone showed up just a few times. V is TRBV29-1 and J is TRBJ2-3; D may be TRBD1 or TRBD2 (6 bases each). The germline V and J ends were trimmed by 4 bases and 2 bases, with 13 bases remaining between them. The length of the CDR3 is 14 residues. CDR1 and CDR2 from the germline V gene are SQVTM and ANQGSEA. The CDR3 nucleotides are TGCAGCGTTGTAAAGGGGGACTTCACAGATACGCAGTATTTT. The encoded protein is CSVVKGDFTDTQYF.

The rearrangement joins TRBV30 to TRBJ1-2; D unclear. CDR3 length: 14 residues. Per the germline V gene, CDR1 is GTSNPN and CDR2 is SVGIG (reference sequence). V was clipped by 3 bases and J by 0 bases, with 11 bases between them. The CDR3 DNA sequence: TGTGCCTGGAGCGCCATCTCGTCTAACTATGGCTACACCTTC. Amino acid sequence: CAWSAISSNYGYTF.

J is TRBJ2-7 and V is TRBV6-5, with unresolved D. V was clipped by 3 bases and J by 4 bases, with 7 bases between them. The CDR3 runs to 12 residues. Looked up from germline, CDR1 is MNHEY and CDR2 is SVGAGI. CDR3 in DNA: TGTGCCAGCAGTTATTCCGCTTACGAGCAGTACTTC. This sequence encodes CASSYSAYEQYF.

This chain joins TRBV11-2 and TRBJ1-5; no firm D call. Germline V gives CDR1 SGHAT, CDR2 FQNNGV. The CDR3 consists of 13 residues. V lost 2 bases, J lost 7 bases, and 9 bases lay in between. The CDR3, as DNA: TGTGCCAGCAGCTTAACGGATCGGCAGCCCCAGCATTTT. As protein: CASSLTDRQPQHF.

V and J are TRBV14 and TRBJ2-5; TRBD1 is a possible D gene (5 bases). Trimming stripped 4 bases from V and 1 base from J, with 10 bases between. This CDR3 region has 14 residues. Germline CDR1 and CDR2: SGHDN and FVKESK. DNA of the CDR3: TGTGCCAGCAGCCCCGACAGCCTCCAAGAGACCCAGTACTTC. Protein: CASSPDSLQETQYF.

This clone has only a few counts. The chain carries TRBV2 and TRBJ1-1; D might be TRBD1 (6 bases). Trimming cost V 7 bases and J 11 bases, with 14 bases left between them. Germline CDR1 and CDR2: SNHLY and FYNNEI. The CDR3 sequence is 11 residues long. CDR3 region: CASMGTTGAFF. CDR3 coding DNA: TGTGCCAGCATGGGGACAACTGGGGCTTTCTTT.

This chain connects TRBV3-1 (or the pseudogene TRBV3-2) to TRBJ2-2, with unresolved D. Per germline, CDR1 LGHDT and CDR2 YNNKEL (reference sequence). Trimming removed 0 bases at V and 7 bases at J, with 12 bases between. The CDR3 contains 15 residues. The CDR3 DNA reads TGTGCCAGCAGCCAAGATGGAGTTGTGATCGGGGAGCTGTTTTTT. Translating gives CASSQDGVVIGELFF.